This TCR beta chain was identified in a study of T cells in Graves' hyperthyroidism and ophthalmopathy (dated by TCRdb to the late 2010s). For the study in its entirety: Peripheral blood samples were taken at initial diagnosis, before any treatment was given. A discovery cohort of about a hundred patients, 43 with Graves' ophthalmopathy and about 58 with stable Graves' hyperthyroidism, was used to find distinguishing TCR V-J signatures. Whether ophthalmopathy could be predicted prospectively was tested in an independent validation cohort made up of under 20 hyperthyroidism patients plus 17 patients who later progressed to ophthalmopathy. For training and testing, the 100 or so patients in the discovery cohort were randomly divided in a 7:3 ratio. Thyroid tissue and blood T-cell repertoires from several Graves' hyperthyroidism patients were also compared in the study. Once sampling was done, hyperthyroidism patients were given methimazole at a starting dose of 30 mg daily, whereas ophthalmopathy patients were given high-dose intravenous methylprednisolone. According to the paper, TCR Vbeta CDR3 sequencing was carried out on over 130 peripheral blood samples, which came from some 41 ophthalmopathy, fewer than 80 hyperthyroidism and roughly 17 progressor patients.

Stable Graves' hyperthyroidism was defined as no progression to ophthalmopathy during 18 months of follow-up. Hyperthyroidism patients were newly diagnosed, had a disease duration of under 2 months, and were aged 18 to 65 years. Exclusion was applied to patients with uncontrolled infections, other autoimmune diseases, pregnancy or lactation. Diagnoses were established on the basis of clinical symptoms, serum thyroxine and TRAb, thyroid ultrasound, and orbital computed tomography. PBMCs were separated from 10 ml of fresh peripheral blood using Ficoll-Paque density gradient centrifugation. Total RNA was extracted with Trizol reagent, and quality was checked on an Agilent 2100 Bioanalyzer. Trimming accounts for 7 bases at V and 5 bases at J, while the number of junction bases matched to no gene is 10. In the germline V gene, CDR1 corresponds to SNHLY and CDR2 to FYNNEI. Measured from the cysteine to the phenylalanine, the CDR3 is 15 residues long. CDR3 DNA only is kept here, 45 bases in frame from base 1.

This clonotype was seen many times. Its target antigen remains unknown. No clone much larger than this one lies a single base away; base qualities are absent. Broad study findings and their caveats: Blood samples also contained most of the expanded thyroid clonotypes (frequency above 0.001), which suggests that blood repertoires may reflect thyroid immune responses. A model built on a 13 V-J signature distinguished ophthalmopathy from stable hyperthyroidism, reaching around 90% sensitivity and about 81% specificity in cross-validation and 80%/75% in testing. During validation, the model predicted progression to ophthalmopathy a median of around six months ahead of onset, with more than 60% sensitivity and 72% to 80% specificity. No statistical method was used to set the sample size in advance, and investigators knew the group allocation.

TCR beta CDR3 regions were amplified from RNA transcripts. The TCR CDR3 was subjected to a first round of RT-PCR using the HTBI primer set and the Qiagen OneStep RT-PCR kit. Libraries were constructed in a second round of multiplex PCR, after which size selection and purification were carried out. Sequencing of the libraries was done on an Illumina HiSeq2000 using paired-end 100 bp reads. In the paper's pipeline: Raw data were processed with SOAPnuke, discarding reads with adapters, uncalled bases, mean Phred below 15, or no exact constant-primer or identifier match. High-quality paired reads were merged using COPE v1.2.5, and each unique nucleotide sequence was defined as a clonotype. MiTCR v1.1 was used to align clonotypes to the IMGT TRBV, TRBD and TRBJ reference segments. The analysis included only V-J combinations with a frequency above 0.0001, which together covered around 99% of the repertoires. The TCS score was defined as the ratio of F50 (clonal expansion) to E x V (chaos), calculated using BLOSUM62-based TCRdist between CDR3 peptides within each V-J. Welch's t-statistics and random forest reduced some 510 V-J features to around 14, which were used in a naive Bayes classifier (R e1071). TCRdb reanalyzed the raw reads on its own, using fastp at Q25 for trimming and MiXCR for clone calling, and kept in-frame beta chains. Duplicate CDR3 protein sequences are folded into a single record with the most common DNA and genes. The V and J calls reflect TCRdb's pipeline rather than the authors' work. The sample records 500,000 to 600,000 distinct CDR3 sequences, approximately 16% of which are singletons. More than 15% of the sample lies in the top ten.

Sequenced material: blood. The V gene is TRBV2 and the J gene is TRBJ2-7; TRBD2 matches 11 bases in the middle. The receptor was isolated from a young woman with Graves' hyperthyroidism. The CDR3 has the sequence CASTPTSGRWDEQYF. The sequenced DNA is TGTGCCAGCACCCCTACTAGCGGGAGATGGGACGAGCAGTACTTC.